This entry concerns a single TCR beta chain. A much larger clone sits a single nucleotide away, making a read error possible. Using unique molecular identifiers, the investigators prepared the TCRbeta library. TCRdb re-called the PCR reads through MiXCR, storing one row per CDR3 protein. Of 90,000 to 130,000 distinct CDR3 sequences listed, over 9% are singletons. The entry originates in a study of T-cell reconstitution after alpha-beta-depleted transplantation in children. The source material was PBMCs from the stem cell graft donor, sampled from the stem cell graft. This sequence originates from a human donor who donated a stem cell graft to a child with acute lymphoblastic leukemia.

CDR3 DNA sequence: TGCGCCAGCATCCACGGGACAGGGGGCACAGATACGCAGTATTTT. This translates into CASIHGTGGTDTQYF. The chain links TRBV5-1 to TRBJ2-3; 10 bases match TRBD1. V was pared by 6 bases and J by 1 base, with 5 bases of the junction left unmatched. The CDR3 length is 15 residues. From germline, CDR1 is SGHRS and CDR2 YFSETQ. The full variable domain, with the rest looked up from reference TRBV5-1 and TRBJ2-3, is KAGVTQTPRYLIKTRGQQVTLSCSPISGHRSVSWYQQTPGQGLQFLFEYFSETQRNKGNFPGRFSGRQFSNSRSEMNVSTLELGDSALYLCASIHGTGGTDTQYFGPGTRLTVL.